What follows is one T cell receptor beta chain and its context. Its target is not known. The protocol was immunoSEQ multiplex PCR, while the TCRdb copy is restricted to in-frame clones and leaves out a portion. Of about 110,000 clones detected, less than 95% appear once; the ten largest clones hold under 8.5%. The data were obtained in a study of T cell responses to AZD1222 COVID-19 vaccine. Study-wide findings and caveats: Spike-specific TCR breadth and depth grew following two AZD1222 doses. At baseline, seropositivity was found in only a handful of AZD1222 recipients. Donors were mostly white British, more females; clonal diversity possibly underestimated. Mapped onto spike, vaccine-associated CD4 TCRs spanned it and were dominant at 160-218 and 743-854.

The receptor was derived from an adult who received the AZD1222 COVID-19 vaccine. The sample here was peripheral blood, taken 28 days after the second AZD1222 dose.

The CDR3 DNA sequence: TGTGCCAGTAGTAATCCAGGGTTTTCCTACGAGCAGTACTTC. Its protein product is CASSNPGFSYEQYF. The chain has TRBV19 and TRBJ2-7; the D gene is possibly TRBD1 (5 bases). The CDR3 totals 14 residues. Per germline, CDR1 LNHDA and CDR2 SQIVND (reference sequence). Between the trimmed V and J ends, which lost 4 bases and 1 base, there was a span of 11 bases. Filled out from reference TRBV19 and TRBJ2-7, the complete variable domain reads DGGITQSPKYLFRKEGQNVTLSCEQNLNHDAMYWYRQDPGQGLRLIYYSQIVNDFQKGDIAEGYSVSREKKESFPLTVTSAQKNPTAFYLCASSNPGFSYEQYFGPGTRLTVT.